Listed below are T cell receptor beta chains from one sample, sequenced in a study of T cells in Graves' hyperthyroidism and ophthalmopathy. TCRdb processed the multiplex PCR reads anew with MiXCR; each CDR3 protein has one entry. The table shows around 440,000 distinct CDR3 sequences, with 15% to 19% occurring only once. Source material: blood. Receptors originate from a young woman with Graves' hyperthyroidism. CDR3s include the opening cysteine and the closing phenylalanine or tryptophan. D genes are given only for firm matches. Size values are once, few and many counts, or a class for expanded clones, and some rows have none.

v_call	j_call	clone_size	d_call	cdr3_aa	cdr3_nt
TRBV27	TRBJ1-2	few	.	CASSLSSDHGYTF	TGTGCCAGCAGTTTATCTTCAGACCATGGCTACACCTTC
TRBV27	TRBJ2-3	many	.	CASSFGSSSTDTQYF	TGTGCCAGCAGTTTTGGCAGCTCTAGCACAGATACGCAGTATTTT
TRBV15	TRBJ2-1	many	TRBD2	CATSRRGGKDEQFF	TGTGCCACCAGCAGGCGGGGGGGTAAGGATGAGCAGTTCTTC
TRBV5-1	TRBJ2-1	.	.	CASSLGDGAFDEQFF	TGCGCCAGCAGCTTGGGGGACGGAGCCTTCGATGAGCAGTTCTTC
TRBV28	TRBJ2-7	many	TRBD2	CASSPRYTQAGAIYEQYF	TGTGCCAGCAGTCCACGCTATACCCAAGCGGGAGCCATATACGAGCAGTACTTC
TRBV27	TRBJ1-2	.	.	CASRPQTAPNYGYTF	TGTGCCAGCCGCCCCCAGACAGCCCCTAACTATGGCTACACCTTC
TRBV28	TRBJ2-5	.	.	CASSLVGAGETQYF	TGTGCCAGCAGTTTAGTGGGGGCAGGGGAGACCCAGTACTTC
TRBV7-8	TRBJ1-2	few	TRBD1	CASTPPGTGLYGYTF	TGTGCCAGCACCCCCCCCGGGACAGGTCTCTATGGCTACACCTTC
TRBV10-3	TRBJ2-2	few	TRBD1	CATSRDRSNTGELFF	TGTGCCACATCCCGGGACAGGTCGAACACCGGGGAGCTGTTTTTT
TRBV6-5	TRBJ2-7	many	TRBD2	CASSYHGGGDYEQYF	TGTGCCAGCAGTTACCATGGGGGGGGGGACTACGAGCAGTACTTC
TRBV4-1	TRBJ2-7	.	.	CASSQVATYEQYF	TGCGCCAGCAGCCAAGTAGCAACCTACGAGCAGTACTTC
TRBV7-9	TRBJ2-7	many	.	CASSLASRVHEQYF	TGTGCCAGCAGCTTAGCCTCCAGGGTCCACGAGCAGTACTTC
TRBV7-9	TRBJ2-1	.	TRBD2	CASRSYSGRRTYNEQFF	TGTGCCAGCAGGTCATATAGCGGGAGAAGAACCTACAATGAGCAGTTCTTC
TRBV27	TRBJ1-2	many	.	CASSFRGDGYTF	TGTGCCAGCAGTTTCCGGGGTGATGGCTACACCTTC
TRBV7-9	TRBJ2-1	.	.	CASSPPRFGLYEQFF	TGTGCCAGCAGCCCCCCCCGATTTGGACTTTATGAGCAGTTCTTC
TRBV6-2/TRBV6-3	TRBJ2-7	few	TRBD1	CASSPQDRGLNEQYF	TGTGCCAGCAGTCCCCAAGACAGGGGTCTAAACGAGCAGTACTTC
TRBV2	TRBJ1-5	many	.	CASARDTPGNQPQHF	TGTGCCAGCGCCAGAGACACCCCGGGGAATCAGCCCCAGCATTTT
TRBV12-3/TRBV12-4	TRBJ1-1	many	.	CASSLAQANTEAFF	TGTGCCAGCAGTTTAGCGCAAGCGAACACTGAAGCTTTCTTT